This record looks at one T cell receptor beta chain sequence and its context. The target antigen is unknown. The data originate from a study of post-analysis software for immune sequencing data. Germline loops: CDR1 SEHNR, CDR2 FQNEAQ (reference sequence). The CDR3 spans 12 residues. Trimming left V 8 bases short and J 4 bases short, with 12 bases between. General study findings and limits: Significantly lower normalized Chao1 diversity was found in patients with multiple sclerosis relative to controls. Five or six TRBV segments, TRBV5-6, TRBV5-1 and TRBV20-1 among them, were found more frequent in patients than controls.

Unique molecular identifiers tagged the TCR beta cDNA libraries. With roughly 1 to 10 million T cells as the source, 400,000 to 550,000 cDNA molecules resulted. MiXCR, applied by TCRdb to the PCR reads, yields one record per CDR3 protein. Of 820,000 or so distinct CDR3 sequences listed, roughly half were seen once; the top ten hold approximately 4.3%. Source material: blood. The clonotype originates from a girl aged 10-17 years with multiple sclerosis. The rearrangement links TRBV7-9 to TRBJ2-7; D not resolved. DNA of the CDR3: TGTGCCAGCGGCCCCGACATTTACGAGCAGTACTTC. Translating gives CASGPDIYEQYF.